This passage covers 26 T cell receptor beta chains from one sample sequenced in a study of response to subunit inactivated influenza vaccine. TCRdb independently ran MiXCR on the RT-PCR reads; one entry per CDR3 protein. This sample has over 750,000 distinct CDR3 sequences, with approximately 21% found just once. The sample consisted of PBMCs from blood, taken around 5 days after vaccination. The origin of the receptors is a man aged 50 to 60 who received an inactivated influenza vaccine.

The V call is TRBV20-1, the J call TRBJ2-1, with a tentative D call TRBD2 (6 bases). Deletions cut 4 bases from V and 4 bases from J, with 17 bases between. This CDR3 spans 15 amino acids. Germline values: CDR1 DFQATT, CDR2 SNEGSKA (reference sequence). The CDR3 bases are TGCAGTGCTATATTGACTAGTGGGGGGTACAATGAGCAGTTCTTC. Its translation is CSAILTSGGYNEQFF.

The rearrangement uses TRBV28 and TRBJ2-5; a possible D gene is TRBD1 (5 bases). The germline CDR1 and CDR2 sequences are MDHEN and SYDVKM. The V end was cut by 5 bases, the J end by 0 bases, with 16 bases between. CDR3 length: 16 amino acids. The CDR3 loop is CASSLTGSAHQETQYF. DNA of the CDR3: TGTGCCAGCAGTCTCACAGGCTCAGCCCACCAAGAGACCCAGTACTTC.

This clonotype was observed a handful of times. The chain carries TRBV4-3 and TRBJ2-3; 7 bases are shared with TRBD2. CDR3 size: 15 residues. The junction had 5 bases not matched to a gene; V was cut back by 2 bases and J by 3 bases. Looked up from germline, CDR1 is LGHNA and CDR2 is YSLEER. The CDR3, as DNA: TGCGCCAGCAGCCAAAATTTACTAGCGACAGATACGCAGTATTTT. Its translation: CASSQNLLATDTQYF.

The V and J genes are TRBV10-1 and TRBJ2-3, with D maybe TRBD2 (6 bases). Germline V gives CDR1 WNHNN, CDR2 SYGVQD (reference sequence). This CDR3 contains 15 residues. V was pared by 3 bases and J by 2 bases, with 12 bases between. CDR3 residues: CASSEPGGNTDTQYF. CDR3 in DNA: TGCGCCAGCAGTGAACCCGGGGGAAACACAGATACGCAGTATTTT.

This chain links TRBV7-9 with TRBJ2-1; D uncertain. CDR1 and CDR2 (germline): SEHNR, FQNEAQ (reference sequence). The CDR3 is 12 residues long. Trimming left V 4 bases short and J 13 bases short, with 14 bases between. The DNA for the CDR3 is TGTGCCAGCAGCTCAGTACTCCCCCCCCAGTTCTTC. Its protein product is CASSSVLPPQFF.

This chain uses TRBV6-1 with TRBJ2-2; D may be TRBD1 (7 bases). From germline, CDR1 is MNHNS and CDR2 SASEGT. Trimming shortened V by 6 bases and J by 6 bases, and 17 bases separated the two germline ends. The CDR3 totals 15 residues. CDR3 region: CASRAPGGWAGELFF. Here the CDR3 DNA reads TGTGCCAGCAGAGCCCCAGGGGGGTGGGCCGGGGAGCTGTTTTTT.

The gene calls are TRBV12-3 or TRBV12-4 and TRBJ2-3; 8 bases fit TRBD1. J was trimmed by 15 bases and V by 6 bases; bases with no gene match: 20. The CDR3 has 15 residues. The CDR3 sequence: CASRSHGQGRGSRYF. The CDR3, as DNA: TGTGCCAGCAGGTCACACGGACAGGGCCGTGGTAGCCGATATTTT.

The chain links TRBV20-1 to TRBJ1-6; 10 bases agree with TRBD1. The CDR3 has 15 amino acids. Germline V gene data show CDR1 as DFQATT and CDR2 as SNEGSKA (reference sequence). CDR3 sequence reads: CTAKEWDRGNSPLHF. In DNA, the CDR3 is TGCACCGCGAAAGAGTGGGACAGGGGTAATTCACCCCTCCACTTT.

This clonotype showed up just a few times. The chain joins TRBV7-7 to TRBJ2-2, with D tentatively TRBD2 (5 bases). From germline, CDR1 is SSHAT and CDR2 FNYEAQ (reference sequence). V was pared by 5 bases and J by 9 bases, with 13 bases between. The CDR3 totals 13 residues. The CDR3 nucleotides read TGTGCCAGCAGCGCACAATCCGGGAGGGAGCTGTTTTTT. It specifies CASSAQSGRELFF.

This clonotype was recorded a few times. The rearrangement uses TRBV2 and TRBJ1-6; possible D gene TRBD1, 5 bases. The CDR3 contains 13 residues. Germline V CDR1 and CDR2: SNHLY, FYNNEI. The germline V and J ends were trimmed by 7 bases and 8 bases, with 12 bases remaining between them. The CDR3 region has the DNA TGTGCCAGCATAGGGGTTACTTATTCACCCCTCCACTTT. Protein sequence: CASIGVTYSPLHF.

Notes on this clonotype: A much larger clone differs from this one at a single base, so this may be a read error. The V and J genes are TRBV20-1 and TRBJ2-1; D not certain. The CDR3 runs to 14 residues. V was pared by 0 bases and J by 2 bases, with 8 bases between. Germline-derived CDR1 and CDR2 are DFQATT and SNEGSKA (reference sequence). CDR3 nucleotides: TGCAGTGCTAGAGATAAGGTCACCTACAATGAGCAGTTCTTC. Its protein product is CSARDKVTYNEQFF.

The J gene is TRBJ2-3, the V gene TRBV7-9, with TRBD2 as a possible D gene (6 bases). The germline V gene encodes CDR1 SEHNR and CDR2 FQNEAQ (reference sequence). Trimming took off 7 bases at V and 0 bases at J, with 17 bases between the two ends. This CDR3 is 16 amino acids long. Here the CDR3 reads CASILKRGTSTDTQYF. CDR3 DNA: TGTGCCAGCATCCTGAAACGGGGGACTAGCACAGATACGCAGTATTTT.

There are many counts of this clonotype. CDR3 DNA: TGTGCCAGCAGTCCCCAAGGCCCCACCTACGAGCAGTACTTC. Its protein is CASSPQGPTYEQYF. The J gene is TRBJ2-7, the V gene TRBV12-3 or TRBV12-4, with D unclear. The CDR3 is 14 amino acids. Trimming cost V 5 bases and J 2 bases, with 13 bases left between them.

This clonotype was detected only a few times. The chain employs TRBV12-3 or TRBV12-4 and TRBJ1-2; D unresolved. Trimming stripped 3 bases from V and 9 bases from J, with 11 bases between. This CDR3 has 12 amino acids. CDR3 DNA: TGTGCCAGCAGTTTTTACCCGTCGAGCTACACCTTC. Its protein product is CASSFYPSSYTF.

This clonotype has just a few counts. CDR3 in DNA: TGTGCCAGCAGCTCCCTTGGGGGGGGTCCTTCCAGCGGGCAGTTCTTC. The encoded protein is CASSSLGGGPSSGQFF. The gene calls are TRBV7-2 and TRBJ2-1; 7 bases are a match to TRBD2. Per germline, CDR1 SGHTA and CDR2 FQGNSA. The CDR3 spans 16 residues. Germline trimming cut 4 bases from V and 12 bases from J; bases unmatched to any gene: 18.

There are a few counts of this clonotype. J is TRBJ2-7 and V is TRBV29-1; possibly TRBD2 for D (6 bases). The CDR3 spans 15 residues. Trimming stripped 6 bases from V and 2 bases from J, with 20 bases between. Germline V gene data show CDR1 as SQVTM and CDR2 as ANQGSEA. Written as DNA, the CDR3 is TGCAGCGTCCGAGGGGAGGCTATGGGGCCCTACGAGCAGTACTTC. Translating it yields CSVRGEAMGPYEQYF.

This clonotype was picked up a small number of times. The rearrangement joins TRBV5-1 to TRBJ2-5; a weak D match, TRBD2 (6 bases). Trimming took off 4 bases at V and 4 bases at J, with 17 bases between the two ends. CDR3 length: 15 residues. The germline gives CDR1 SGHRS, CDR2 YFSETQ. For the CDR3, the DNA is TGCGCCAGCAGCAGACCAGGGAGGATGCGAGAGACCCAGTACTTC. As protein: CASSRPGRMRETQYF.

This clonotype was picked up many times. V gene TRBV7-9 combines with J gene TRBJ2-1; 8 positions match TRBD2. CDR3 size: 13 residues. Germline V lookup: CDR1 SEHNR, CDR2 FQNEAQ (reference sequence). V lost 8 bases and J lost 7; bases outside the gene matches: 7. DNA of the CDR3: TGTGCCAGCGCATCTAGCGGGTTTAATGAGCAGTTCTTC. Its translation is CASASSGFNEQFF. The complete variable domain, with remaining parts taken from reference TRBV7-9 and TRBJ2-1, reads DTGVSQNPRHKITKRGQNVTFRCDPISEHNRLYWYRQTLGQGPEFLTYFQNEAQLEKSRLLSDRFSAERPKGSFSTLEIQRTEQGDSAMYLCASASSGFNEQFFGPGTRLTVL.

This sequence joins TRBV21-1 and TRBJ2-7. TRBV21-1 is a pseudogene segment. The CDR3 totals 15 residues. The chain's CDR3 is CASSPDGRKSYEQYF. For the CDR3, the DNA is TGTGCCAGCAGCCCGGACGGGAGGAAGTCCTACGAGCAGTACTTC.

The chain joins TRBV20-1 to TRBJ2-7, with D perhaps TRBD1 or TRBD2 (6 bases each). CDR1 DFQATT and CDR2 SNEGSKA come from the germline V gene (reference sequence). The CDR3 totals 15 residues. With 0 bases removed from V and 1 base from J, the gap between germline ends came to 13 bases. The CDR3 region is CSARDLEGGSYEQYF. The CDR3, as DNA: TGCAGTGCTAGAGATCTGGAAGGGGGGTCCTACGAGCAGTACTTC.

This chain links TRBV30 with TRBJ2-3, with D perhaps TRBD1 or TRBD2 (6 bases each). The germline V gene has CDR1 GTSNPN and CDR2 SVGIG (reference sequence). Between the trimmed V and J ends, which lost 0 bases and 0 bases, there was a span of 10 bases. CDR3 size: 15 residues. The CDR3 sequence: CAWSVTGASTDTQYF. The CDR3 nucleotides are TGTGCCTGGAGTGTTACGGGGGCCAGCACAGATACGCAGTATTTT. Using reference TRBV30 and TRBJ2-3 for the parts outside the CDR3, the full variable domain is SQTIHQWPATLVQPVGSPLSLECTVEGTSNPNLYWYRQAAGRGLQLLFYSVGIGQISSEVPQNLSASRPQDRQFILSSKKLLLSDSGFYLCAWSVTGASTDTQYFGPGTRLTVL.

The chain is built from TRBV12-3 or TRBV12-4 and TRBJ2-3, with D uncertain. Trimming left V 2 bases short and J 5 bases short, with 8 bases between. This CDR3 comprises 13 residues. In nucleotides, the CDR3 is TGTGCCAGCAGTTTATCTGCCTTAGATACGCAGTATTTT. It yields the protein CASSLSALDTQYF.

CDR3 nucleotides: TGCAGTGCTGACCGGGCGGGAGGGCCCTACGAGCAGTACTTC. It encodes CSADRAGGPYEQYF. The chain has TRBV20-1 and TRBJ2-7; 9 bases fit TRBD2. The CDR3 has 14 residues. With V trimmed by 5 bases and J by 2 bases, 7 bases remained unmatched. The germline V gene encodes CDR1 DFQATT and CDR2 SNEGSKA (reference sequence).

V gene TRBV10-1 combines with J gene TRBJ2-1; TRBD2 matches 8 bases. CDR1 and CDR2 from the germline V gene are WNHNN and SYGVQD (reference sequence). The CDR3 totals 16 residues. V dropped 0 bases and J dropped 2; count of bases not matched to a gene: 3. The CDR3 here is CASSESYGGAYNEQFF. CDR3 nucleotides: TGCGCCAGCAGTGAGTCGTACGGGGGGGCCTACAATGAGCAGTTCTTC.

This clonotype was detected many times. This rearrangement joins TRBV29-1 to TRBJ2-1, with D possibly called TRBD1 or TRBD2 (7 bases each). CDR3 length: 17 amino acids. CDR1 SQVTM and CDR2 ANQGSEA come from the germline V gene. Trimming cost V 0 bases and J 3 bases, with 18 bases left between them. In nucleotides, the CDR3 is TGCAGCGTTGAAGATACCGTAGGCAGGGGGGGCTACAATGAGCAGTTCTTC. Translating gives CSVEDTVGRGGYNEQFF.

This clonotype has only a few counts. CDR3 region: CSARDPGANSDREQYF. The CDR3 DNA follows: TGCAGTGCTAGAGATCCTGGTGCAAATTCAGATAGGGAGCAGTACTTC. The V and J genes are TRBV20-1 and TRBJ2-7, with D hard to call. V lost 0 bases to trimming and J lost 7 bases, with 22 bases between them. This CDR3 region has 16 residues. The germline V gene has CDR1 DFQATT and CDR2 SNEGSKA (reference sequence).